Following are 2 T cell receptor beta chains from one sample sequenced in a study of T cell clones after liver transplantation. The table came from immunoSEQ multiplex PCR; TCRdb's copy has only in-frame clones and leaves some out. The data show roughly 73,000 clones, about four fifths seen once. The sample was CD4+ T cells from blood, taken before liver transplant. The receptors derive from a human donor who received a liver transplant.

Here the CDR3 reads CASSSEPGSYGYTF. DNA for the CDR3: TGTGCCAGCAGCTCCGAGCCCGGTAGCTATGGCTACACCTTC. This chain joins TRBV5-4 and TRBJ1-2; D remains unclear. The germline V and J ends were trimmed by 3 bases and 4 bases, with 13 bases remaining between them. This CDR3 contains 14 residues. Germline V lookup: CDR1 SGHNT, CDR2 YYREEE (reference sequence).

J is TRBJ1-4 and V is TRBV4-3; 9 bases are shared with TRBD1. V lost 0 bases, J lost 0 bases, and 8 bases stayed unmatched. The CDR3 covers 19 residues. Germline V gene data show CDR1 as LGHNA and CDR2 as YSLEER. DNA of the CDR3: TGCGCCAGCAGCCAAGATCTGAACAGGGGGCCCACAACTAATGAAAAACTGTTTTTT. Residues: CASSQDLNRGPTTNEKLFF.